These 30 T cell receptor beta chains were all obtained from the same sample, sequenced in a study of cytomegalovirus exposure and HLA in healthy donors. Both 60 Vbeta primers and 13 Jbeta primers went into the PCR. Here immunoSEQ multiplex PCR was the method, and the copy in TCRdb shows in-frame clones only, minus some. The sample records 130,000 to 150,000 clones, approximately 78% being singletons. The sample was PBMCs. Receptor source: a woman younger than 35 in good health and CMV-seropositive.

This chain uses TRBV7-9 with TRBJ1-1, with 7 nucleotides matching TRBD1. V dropped 10 bases and J dropped 5; count of bases not matched to a gene: 13. This CDR3 contains 14 residues. Germline V CDR1 and CDR2: SEHNR, FQNEAQ (reference sequence). The CDR3 DNA reads TGTGCCACCTCAAGAGAGGGGGCCAGGACTGAAGCTTTCTTT. It specifies CATSREGARTEAFF. The full variable domain, rest sourced from reference TRBV7-9 and TRBJ1-1, is DTGVSQNPRHKITKRGQNVTFRCDPISEHNRLYWYRQTLGQGPEFLTYFQNEAQLEKSRLLSDRFSAERPKGSFSTLEIQRTEQGDSAMYLCATSREGARTEAFFGQGTRLTVV.

The table lists this clone with a few counts. The J gene is TRBJ1-2, the V gene TRBV27; TRBD1 aligns across 10 bases. Looked up from germline, CDR1 is MNHEY and CDR2 is SMNVEV (reference sequence). The J segment lost 3 bases and the V segment lost 6 bases, leaving 16 bases of the junction unmatched. The CDR3 consists of 18 residues. The CDR3 bases are TGTGCCAGCAGGCGGACAGGGGGTTATATCGCCCTAGACTATGGCTACACCTTC. This gives the protein CASRRTGGYIALDYGYTF.

This CDR3 is CASSRTGLAGVNEQFF. The CDR3 DNA reads as TGTGCCAGCAGCAGAACGGGACTAGCGGGGGTCAATGAGCAGTTCTTC. This sequence joins TRBV2 and TRBJ2-1; TRBD2 matches at 14 bases. This CDR3 has 16 amino acids. V trimming: 6 bases; J trimming: 6 bases; junction bases outside the gene matches: 7. CDR1 is SNHLY and CDR2 is FYNNEI in the germline V gene.

The rearrangement joins TRBV28 to TRBJ1-4; possibly TRBD1 for D (5 bases). There are 14 residues in the CDR3. The V end lost 7 bases, the J end lost 6 bases, and 15 bases lay between the germline ends. The germline V gene has CDR1 MDHEN and CDR2 SYDVKM. In DNA, the CDR3 is TGTGCCAGCACCCTCCCAGGGCGTGATGAAAAACTGTTTTTT. Translating gives CASTLPGRDEKLFF. Variable domain in full (rest from reference TRBV28 and TRBJ1-4): DVKVTQSSRYLVKRTGEKVFLECVQDMDHENMFWYRQDPGLGLRLIYFSYDVKMKEKGDIPEGYSVSREKKERFSLILESASTNQTSMYLCASTLPGRDEKLFFGSGTQLSVL.

V is TRBV6-5 and J is TRBJ1-1, with 10 positions matching TRBD1. The CDR3 sequence is 16 residues long. V lost 0 bases and J lost 0; bases outside the gene matches: 1. Germline CDR1 MNHEY, CDR2 SVGAGI. CDR3 region: CASSYSTGGLNTEAFF. For the CDR3, the DNA is TGTGCCAGCAGTTACTCGACAGGGGGCCTGAACACTGAAGCTTTCTTT.

The chain couples TRBV5-1 to TRBJ1-2; perhaps TRBD1 as D (5 bases). The CDR3 consists of 14 residues. V was pared by 7 bases and J by 4 bases, with 17 bases between. Germline CDR1 SGHRS, CDR2 YFSETQ. This CDR3 reads CASGMGGSTYGYTF. In nucleotides, the CDR3 is TGCGCCAGCGGGATGGGGGGAAGTACCTATGGCTACACCTTC.

This clone was counted a single time. The chain links TRBV2 to TRBJ1-4; 7 positions match TRBD1. The germline CDR1 and CDR2 sequences are SNHLY and FYNNEI. The CDR3 sequence is 18 residues long. V gave up 0 bases and J gave up 0 bases; unmatched junction bases: 7. DNA of the CDR3: TGTGCCAGCAGTGAAGCGCCAGGGGGGCCCGCAACTAATGAAAAACTGTTTTTT. Protein: CASSEAPGGPATNEKLFF.

The V gene is TRBV13, the J gene TRBJ2-6; D gene unclear. Germline V gene data show CDR1 as PRHDT and CDR2 as FYEKMQ (reference sequence). Trimming took 5 bases from V and 0 from J, leaving 11 bases between them. The CDR3 totals 16 residues. The CDR3 region has the DNA TGTGCCAGCAGCCCTCCCGAGGACTCTGGGGCCAACGTCCTGACTTTC. This codes for CASSPPEDSGANVLTF.

The V call is TRBV27, the J call TRBJ2-7, with D perhaps matching TRBD1 (5 bases). Germline V gene lookup returns CDR1 MNHEY and CDR2 SMNVEV (reference sequence). V lost 5 bases and J lost 1, with 9 bases in between. This CDR3 region has 13 residues. The DNA for the CDR3 is TGTGCCAGCAGTCCCCCAGGGTCCTACGAGCAGTACTTC. Translation gives CASSPPGSYEQYF.

The rearrangement uses TRBV6-1 and TRBJ1-6; no definite D call. Germline assignment: CDR1 MNHNS and CDR2 SASEGT. V dropped 1 base and J dropped 0 bases, with 13 bases sitting between them. The CDR3 runs to 18 residues. This CDR3 is CASSEVGWASSYNSPLHF. The DNA of the CDR3 is TGTGCCAGCAGTGAAGTAGGCTGGGCGAGCTCCTATAATTCACCCCTCCACTTT.

The genes are TRBV5-8 and TRBJ2-1; TRBD2 matches 13 bases. Germline CDR1 is SGHTS and CDR2 is YDEGEE. CDR3 size: 19 residues. After removal of 4 bases from V and 4 bases from J, the junction contained 14 bases not matched to a gene. CDR3 coding DNA: TGTGCCAGCAGCCATCAGTACCTCACTAGCGGGGGGGAGTACAATGAGCAGTTCTTC. Protein sequence: CASSHQYLTSGGEYNEQFF.

The CDR3 DNA reads TGTGCCAGTAGTATAGAGCCCGGGCGGGGCACAGATACGCAGTATTTT. Translation gives CASSIEPGRGTDTQYF. J is TRBJ2-3 and V is TRBV19; tentative D call: TRBD2 (5 bases). Germline V gene data show CDR1 as LNHDA and CDR2 as SQIVND (reference sequence). With 0 bases removed from V and 1 base from J, the gap between germline ends came to 11 bases. The CDR3 contains 16 residues. Full variable domain (outside the CDR3, taken from reference TRBV19 and TRBJ2-3): DGGITQSPKYLFRKEGQNVTLSCEQNLNHDAMYWYRQDPGQGLRLIYYSQIVNDFQKGDIAEGYSVSREKKESFPLTVTSAQKNPTAFYLCASSIEPGRGTDTQYFGPGTRLTVL.

The CDR3 loop is CASSQGGGEADTQYF. The CDR3 DNA is TGTGCCAGCAGCCAAGGAGGCGGGGAGGCAGATACGCAGTATTTT. The rearrangement links TRBV4-2 to TRBJ2-3; D is perhaps TRBD2 (6 bases). CDR1 is LGHNA, CDR2 YNFKEQ, per germline. V shed 1 base and J shed 4 bases, with 12 bases lying between them. The CDR3 spans 15 residues.

There are a few counts of this clone. The rearrangement links TRBV28 to TRBJ1-2; 10 bases match TRBD1. The V gene's germline CDR1 is MDHEN and CDR2 SYDVKM. There are 14 residues in the CDR3. V shed 6 bases, J shed 6 bases, and the junction held 7 bases outside the gene matches. In DNA form, the CDR3 reads TGTGCCAGCAGGACAGGGGGCGCGGAGGATGGCTACACCTTC. Encoded protein: CASRTGGAEDGYTF.

The genes are TRBV6-1 and TRBJ2-7; tentative D call: TRBD1 (6 bases). CDR1 is MNHNS, CDR2 SASEGT, per germline. This CDR3 contains 15 residues. V shed 4 bases and J shed 6 bases, with 19 bases lying between them. CDR3 loop: CASSGSDRLSSEQYF. CDR3 DNA sequence: TGTGCCAGCAGTGGCTCTGACAGGTTATCATCCGAGCAGTACTTC.

This clone came up once. V and J are TRBV29-1 and TRBJ2-1, with 7 bases that match TRBD2. This CDR3 contains 14 residues. V lost 4 bases and J lost 7; bases outside the gene matches: 10. Looked up from germline, CDR1 is SQVTM and CDR2 is ANQGSEA. The CDR3 region has the DNA TGCAGCGTTGGGGGGAGGGGCGGTAAAAATGAGCAGTTCTTC. Its protein product is CSVGGRGGKNEQFF.

This CDR3 is CASSLRTGGIDTQYF. CDR3 coding DNA: TGTGCCAGCAGCTTGAGGACAGGGGGCATAGATACGCAGTATTTT. The chain links TRBV5-4 to TRBJ2-3; TRBD1 matches 11 bases. There are 15 residues in the CDR3. Germline CDR1 reads SGHNT; CDR2 reads YYREEE (reference sequence). Trimming took 1 base from V and 5 from J; bases not matched to a gene: 3.

This clone was detected only once. The J gene is TRBJ2-2, the V gene TRBV5-5; TRBD1 is a possible D gene (5 bases). Germline CDR1 is SGHKS and CDR2 is YYEKEE (reference sequence). Trimming removed 0 bases from V and 6 bases from J, with 9 bases in between. The CDR3 loop spans 14 amino acids. The CDR3: CASSLVAGSGELFF. CDR3 DNA sequence: TGTGCCAGCAGCTTGGTGGCAGGGTCCGGGGAGCTGTTTTTT.

J is TRBJ2-4 and V is TRBV4-2; 8 bases line up with TRBD2. After removal of 4 bases from V and 4 bases from J, the junction contained 9 bases not matched to a gene. The germline CDR1 and CDR2 sequences are LGHNA and YNFKEQ. The length of the CDR3 is 16 residues. CDR3 protein: CASSRDLAGGKNIQYF. The CDR3 bases are TGTGCCAGCAGCCGAGATCTCGCGGGGGGTAAAAACATTCAGTACTTC.

V is TRBV6-6 and J is TRBJ1-4; 8 bases line up with TRBD1. The V segment lost 7 bases and the J segment 8 bases; nucleotides outside the gene matches: 6. The length of the CDR3 is 13 residues. Germline-derived CDR1 and CDR2 are MNHNY and SVGAGI (reference sequence). The CDR3 coding sequence is TGTGCCAGCACCAGGGGGCTTGGGGAAAAACTGTTTTTT. Amino acids: CASTRGLGEKLFF.

The chain combines TRBV9 with TRBJ2-1; 12 bases are shared with TRBD1. Germline V lookup: CDR1 SGDLS, CDR2 YYNGEE. After removal of 2 bases from V and 7 bases from J, the junction contained 4 bases not matched to a gene. The CDR3 contains 15 residues. DNA of the CDR3: TGTGCCAGCAGCGTGGGACAGGGGGCAGTGAATGAGCAGTTCTTC. Its protein is CASSVGQGAVNEQFF. Together with reference TRBV9 and TRBJ2-1, the CDR3 gives the full variable domain: DSGVTQTPKHLITATGQRVTLRCSPRSGDLSVYWYQQSLDQGLQFLIQYYNGEERAKGNILERFSAQQFPDLHSELNLSSLELGDSALYFCASSVGQGAVNEQFFGPGTRLTVL.

The chain is built from TRBV25-1 and TRBJ1-1; TRBD1 agrees at 9 bases. This CDR3 is built from 16 residues. Trimming at V came to 4 bases and at J to 3 bases, leaving 9 bases not matched to a gene. CDR1 and CDR2 from the germline V gene are MGHDK and SYGVNS. CDR3 sequence (DNA): TGTGCCAGCAGTGCCCTACAGGGGGCTGGGGACACTGAAGCTTTCTTT. The encoded protein is CASSALQGAGDTEAFF.

A single count supports this clone. The chain carries TRBV10-3 and TRBJ1-2; possibly TRBD1 for D (6 bases). CDR1 ENHRY and CDR2 SYGVKD come from the germline V gene. The length of the CDR3 is 13 residues. V was pared by 6 bases and J by 2 bases, with 10 bases between. CDR3 loop: CAIRQGSNYGYTF. CDR3 DNA sequence: TGTGCCATCAGGCAGGGGTCAAACTATGGCTACACCTTC.

This chain joins TRBV9 and TRBJ1-3; TRBD1 aligns across 9 bases. In germline, CDR1 is SGDLS, CDR2 YYNGEE. With V trimmed by 4 bases and J by 8 bases, 7 bases remained unmatched. The CDR3 is made up of 14 amino acids. CDR3 DNA sequence: TGTGCCAGCAGCCCAAACAGGGGGCAGCACACCATATATTTT. Amino acids: CASSPNRGQHTIYF.

This clone was seen a few times. J is TRBJ2-3 and V is TRBV4-1; TRBD2 is a possible D gene (5 bases). The length of the CDR3 is 15 residues. Germline assignment: CDR1 MGHRA and CDR2 YSYEKL. Trimming took 5 bases from V and 4 from J, leaving 16 bases between them. The DNA for the CDR3 is TGCGCCAGCAGCTTGTTAGCGCGTACCGCAGATACGCAGTATTTT. The encoded protein is CASSLLARTADTQYF.

This clone showed up just once. The J gene is TRBJ2-7, the V gene TRBV7-2; 7 bases line up with TRBD1. CDR1 SGHTA and CDR2 FQGNSA come from the germline V gene. J was trimmed by 1 base and V by 5 bases; bases with no gene match: 11. The CDR3 length is 16 residues. The CDR3 loop reads CASSALGGKGSYEQYF. The CDR3 coding sequence is TGTGCCAGCAGCGCCTTAGGGGGCAAGGGGTCCTACGAGCAGTACTTC.

The chain has TRBV28 and TRBJ1-2; 7 nucleotides line up with TRBD1. Losses at the gene ends were 6 bases for V and 8 bases for J; bases not matched to a gene: 9. Germline-derived CDR1 and CDR2 are MDHEN and SYDVKM. The CDR3 is made up of 13 amino acids. CDR3 sequence reads: CASSRLNRGGYTF. The CDR3 coding sequence is TGTGCCAGCAGCCGACTAAACAGGGGCGGCTACACCTTC.

The chain uses TRBV28 and TRBJ1-5; D remains ambiguous. The CDR3 runs 15 residues. V lost 4 bases and J 4 bases, leaving 14 bases between the germline ends. The germline gives CDR1 MDHEN, CDR2 SYDVKM. The CDR3 loop reads CASSYVGSKNQPQHF. CDR3 nucleotide sequence: TGTGCCAGCAGTTATGTGGGCAGCAAAAATCAGCCCCAGCATTTT.

The chain couples TRBV27 to TRBJ2-5; 13 bases are shared with TRBD2. Germline V gene data show CDR1 as MNHEY and CDR2 as SMNVEV (reference sequence). Losses at the gene ends were 4 bases for V and 3 bases for J; bases not matched to a gene: 8. CDR3 size: 17 residues. The CDR3 nucleotides read TGTGCCAGCAGTTCGACTAGCGGGGGGCCGTTAAAAGAGACCCAGTACTTC. Amino acids: CASSSTSGGPLKETQYF.

The V call is TRBV28, the J call TRBJ2-7; 8 bases agree with TRBD2. Germline CDR1 is MDHEN and CDR2 is SYDVKM. With 6 bases clipped from V and 0 bases from J, the junction kept 7 bases outside the gene matches. The CDR3 spans 15 residues. CDR3 protein: CASRPGGLSSYEQYF. The CDR3 region has the DNA TGTGCCAGCAGGCCGGGAGGGCTTAGCTCCTACGAGCAGTACTTC.